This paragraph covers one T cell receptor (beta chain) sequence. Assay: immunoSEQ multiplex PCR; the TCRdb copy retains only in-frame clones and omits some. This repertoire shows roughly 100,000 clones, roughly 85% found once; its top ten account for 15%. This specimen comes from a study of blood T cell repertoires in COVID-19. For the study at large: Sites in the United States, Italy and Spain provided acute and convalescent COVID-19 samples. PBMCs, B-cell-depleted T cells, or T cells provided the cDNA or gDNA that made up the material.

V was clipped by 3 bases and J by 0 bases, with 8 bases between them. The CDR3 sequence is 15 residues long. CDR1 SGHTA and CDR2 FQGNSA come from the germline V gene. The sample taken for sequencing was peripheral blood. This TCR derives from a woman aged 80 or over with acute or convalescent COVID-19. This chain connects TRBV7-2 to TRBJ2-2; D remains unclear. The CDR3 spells CASSFGGSNTGELFF. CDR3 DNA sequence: TGTGCCAGCAGCTTTGGCGGTTCGAACACCGGGGAGCTGTTTTTT.